This T cell receptor (beta chain) was captured by sequencing in a study of somatic mutations in cytotoxic T cells in rheumatoid arthritis. At the level of the study: Patient blood, which was peripheral blood collected as 30 ml EDTA, was drawn right after diagnosis and before any treatment started. T-cell populations stained with V beta antibodies were in some cases flow-sorted at nearly 100% purity, including V beta1+ cells that were sequenced for TCRB.

In regard to this clone: Antigen: not known.

Libraries were prepared by immunoSEQ multiplex PCR; TCRdb keeps only in-frame clonotypes and omits some of them. The profile covers under 13,000 clones, with roughly 70% appearing a single time and around two fifths taken by the ten largest. Points from the study as a whole: Measured CD8+ T-cell clonality, a value compared between rheumatoid arthritis patients and age-matched healthy controls, did not differ significantly. Nobody had found out which antigens the expanded CD8+ clones targeted.

V dropped 5 bases and J dropped 8 bases, with 16 bases sitting between them. The germline V gene encodes CDR1 SGHKS and CDR2 YYEKEE (reference sequence). CDR3 length: 13 amino acids. This clonotype was sampled from an adult with rheumatoid arthritis. This chain uses TRBV5-5 with TRBJ1-1, with D hard to call. The source material was CD8+ T cells sorted from blood. CDR3 region: CASRIPPGEEAFF. The CDR3 nucleotides are TGTGCCAGCAGGATACCCCCTGGGGAGGAAGCTTTCTTT.